One and the same sample provided the 8 T cell receptor beta chains below, sequenced in a study of beta chain features in type 1 diabetes. General study findings and limits: There was a moderate but significant shortening of TCRB CDR3s in all four CD4+ subsets of Type 1 diabetes patients.

No antigen has been assigned to these receptors. The isolated RNA, all of it, was reverse transcribed, so expressed TCRB transcripts were what got sequenced. Here immunoSEQ multiplex PCR was the method, and the copy in TCRdb shows in-frame clones only, minus some. The sample includes over 600,000 clones, around 12% of them seen just once. Sequenced material: naive CD4+ T cells from blood. The receptors shown here come from a man aged 25-40 years with type 1 diabetes.

The V call is TRBV20-1, the J call TRBJ2-7; D unclear. This CDR3 spans 10 amino acids. The germline V and J ends were trimmed by 6 bases and 2 bases, with 5 bases remaining between them. Germline assignment: CDR1 DFQATT and CDR2 SNEGSKA (reference sequence). As DNA, the CDR3 is TGCAGTGCCCAGACCTACGAGCAGTACTTC. Protein: CSAQTYEQYF.

This clone was found a few times. The chain joins TRBV14 to TRBJ2-3, with a tentative D call TRBD1 (6 bases). The CDR3 sequence is 18 residues long. CDR1 SGHDN and CDR2 FVKESK come from the germline V gene. V shed 0 bases and J shed 2 bases, with 18 bases lying between them. The CDR3 DNA reads as TGTGCCAGCAGCCAAGACATGATCAGGGGCCATTTCACAGATACGCAGTATTTT. This codes for CASSQDMIRGHFTDTQYF.

This clone was seen more than once but under ten times. The gene calls are TRBV2 and TRBJ2-2; 7 bases fit TRBD1. With V trimmed by 5 bases and J by 4 bases, 7 bases remained unmatched. The germline V gene encodes CDR1 SNHLY and CDR2 FYNNEI. CDR3 length: 15 residues. The CDR3 here is CASSHDRVGTGELFF. The CDR3 DNA reads TGTGCCAGCAGTCACGACAGGGTGGGCACCGGGGAGCTGTTTTTT.

In its sample, this clone was seen a few times. The V gene is TRBV11-2, the J gene TRBJ2-3, with D maybe TRBD1 (6 bases). V dropped 9 bases and J dropped 2 bases, with 15 bases sitting between them. The length of the CDR3 is 14 residues. The germline CDR1 and CDR2 sequences are SGHAT and FQNNGV. As DNA, the CDR3 is TGTGCCAGTGGATTGGACAGAAACACAGATACGCAGTATTTT. Amino acid sequence: CASGLDRNTDTQYF.

This clone has more than one count but fewer than ten. This sample also contains other DNA sequences that code for the same CDR3. The chain has TRBV7-9 and TRBJ1-2, with D possibly matching TRBD1 (5 bases). From germline, CDR1 is SEHNR and CDR2 FQNEAQ (reference sequence). The CDR3 extends over 16 amino acids. Trimming left V 5 bases short and J 6 bases short, with 22 bases between. CDR3 amino acids: CASSSGNRRRENGYTF. CDR3 DNA: TGTGCCAGCAGCAGTGGGAATCGCCGCAGGGAAAATGGCTACACCTTC.

This chain joins TRBV29-1 and TRBJ1-1; D is perhaps TRBD1 (6 bases). CDR1 is SQVTM and CDR2 is ANQGSEA in the germline V gene. This CDR3 has 12 residues. Trimming removed 6 bases from V and 2 bases from J, with 10 bases in between. The CDR3 here is CSVNRVNTEAFF. CDR3 DNA sequence: TGCAGCGTCAACAGGGTAAACACTGAAGCTTTCTTT.

This chain links TRBV5-1 with TRBJ1-5; D perhaps matches TRBD1 (5 bases). The V end was cut by 4 bases, the J end by 0 bases, with 11 bases between. CDR3 length: 15 amino acids. Looked up from germline, CDR1 is SGHRS and CDR2 is YFSETQ. The CDR3 region has the DNA TGCGCCAGCAGCCGGGACGGAGTTAGCAATCAGCCCCAGCATTTT. It translates to CASSRDGVSNQPQHF.

This clone was seen a handful of times. CDR3 nucleotides: TGTGCCAGTACAACAGGAAACACCGGGGAGCTGTTTTTT. It encodes CASTTGNTGELFF. The chain couples TRBV19 to TRBJ2-2, with D tentatively TRBD1 (5 bases). The CDR3 loop spans 13 amino acids. The germline V and J ends were trimmed by 7 bases and 2 bases, with 8 bases remaining between them. The germline gives CDR1 LNHDA, CDR2 SQIVND (reference sequence).